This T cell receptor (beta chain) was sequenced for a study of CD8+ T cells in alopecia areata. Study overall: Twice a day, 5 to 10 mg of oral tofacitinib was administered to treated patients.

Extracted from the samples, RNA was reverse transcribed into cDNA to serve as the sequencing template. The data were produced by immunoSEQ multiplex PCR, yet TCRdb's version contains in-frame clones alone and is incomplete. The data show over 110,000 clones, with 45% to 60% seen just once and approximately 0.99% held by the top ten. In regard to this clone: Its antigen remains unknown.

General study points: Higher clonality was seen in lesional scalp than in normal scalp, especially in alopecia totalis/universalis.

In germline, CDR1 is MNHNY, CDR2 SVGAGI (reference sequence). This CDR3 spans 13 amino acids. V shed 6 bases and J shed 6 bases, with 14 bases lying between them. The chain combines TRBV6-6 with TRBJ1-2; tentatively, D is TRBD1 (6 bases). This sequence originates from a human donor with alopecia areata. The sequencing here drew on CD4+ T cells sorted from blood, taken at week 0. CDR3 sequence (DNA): TGTGCCAGCAGCCGACAGGTGGAAGATGGCTACACCTTC. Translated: CASSRQVEDGYTF.